The clone carrying this T cell receptor beta chain came up a few times. Its antigen is not known. Every bit of the isolated RNA underwent reverse transcription, so sequencing read expressed TCRB transcripts. Assay used: immunoSEQ multiplex PCR; TCRdb lists only in-frame clones, some missing. The table lists 450,000 to 550,000 clones, around 28% of them singletons. This sample was taken from a study of beta chain features in type 1 diabetes. Findings of the study overall: cDNA-based sequencing might over-represent cells highly expressing TCR. Patients with type 1 diabetes carried fewer insertions and had more deletions at their VDJ junctions.

The single heparinised draw taken from each donor contained around 100 mL of blood on average. CD4+ naive, central memory, regulatory and stem cell-like memory subsets were isolated by sorting on CD45RO/CCR7/CD25/CD127/CD95/CD27. Trimming shortened V by 6 bases and J by 7 bases, and 19 bases separated the two germline ends. The V gene's germline CDR1 is MDHEN and CDR2 SYDVKM. The CDR3 extends over 15 amino acids. The gene calls are TRBV28 and TRBJ2-1; tentatively, D is TRBD2 (5 bases). The receptor was isolated from a man aged 18 to 29 in good health. Sequenced sample: naive CD4+ T cells from blood. CDR3 protein: CASSPAPVSGNEQFF. DNA for the CDR3: TGTGCCAGCAGCCCCGCGCCAGTTTCGGGGAATGAGCAGTTCTTC.